These 28 T cell receptor beta chains were all obtained from the same sample, sequenced in a study of regulatory T cells in long-lasting Graves disease (dated by TCRdb to the early 2020s). Library construction relied on multiplex PCR. The listed sequencing device is Illumina HiSeq 4000. CDR3 regions were amplified by Arm-PCR with iRepertoire HTBI primers to construct TCR beta libraries. TCRdb trimmed the raw reads at Q25, called clones with MiXCR and kept productive beta chains. When rows share a CDR3 protein, they turn into one entry using the most common DNA and genes. A total of around 400,000 distinct CDR3 sequences appear in this sample, roughly a quarter of them only once. The ten largest clonotypes hold roughly 28% of the sample. Taken with the paper, the label for time point translates to: persistent/refractory GD, antithyroid drugs over 5 years with positive TRAb. For both TCR sequencing and RNA sequencing, RNA was extracted from PBMCs in TRIzol.

The sample was peripheral blood mononuclear cells (PBMCs), taken when the disease was refractory, from a patient treated with antithyroid drugs. These receptors were collected from a female donor with Graves disease.

The chain couples TRBV20-1 to TRBJ1-1; D is unclear. CDR1 and CDR2 (germline): DFQATT, SNEGSKA (reference sequence). The CDR3 totals 16 residues. V lost 6 bases, J lost 0 bases, and 20 bases lay in between. This CDR3 reads CSAAYLGGPLNTEAFF. DNA of the CDR3: TGCAGTGCAGCTTACCTTGGAGGACCACTGAACACTGAAGCTTTCTTT.

There are many counts of this clonotype. This sequence joins TRBV28 and TRBJ1-5; perhaps TRBD1 as D (5 bases). CDR1 MDHEN and CDR2 SYDVKM come from the germline V gene. The CDR3 is made up of 17 amino acids. Trimming took off 5 bases at V and 6 bases at J, with 23 bases between the two ends. This chain's CDR3 is CASSLLDTDISFQPQHF. The CDR3 DNA is TGTGCCAGCAGTCTCCTGGACACGGACATCTCGTTTCAGCCCCAGCATTTT. The complete variable domain, with remaining parts taken from reference TRBV28 and TRBJ1-5, reads DVKVTQSSRYLVKRTGEKVFLECVQDMDHENMFWYRQDPGLGLRLIYFSYDVKMKEKGDIPEGYSVSREKKERFSLILESASTNQTSMYLCASSLLDTDISFQPQHFGDGTRLSIL.

A few counts support this clonotype. V is TRBV15 and J is TRBJ1-3; D is possibly TRBD1 (5 bases). V was trimmed by 0 bases and J by 0 bases, leaving 15 bases between them. Germline V gene lookup returns CDR1 LNHNV and CDR2 YYDKDF (reference sequence). This CDR3 region has 18 residues. Here the CDR3 DNA reads TGTGCCACCAGCAGAGATCTGAGTGCGGGGACCTCTGGAAACACCATATATTTT. Its protein is CATSRDLSAGTSGNTIYF. Variable domain in full (rest from reference TRBV15 and TRBJ1-3): DAMVIQNPRYQVTQFGKPVTLSCSQTLNHNVMYWYQQKSSQAPKLLFHYYDKDFNNEADTPDNFQSRRPNTSFCFLDIRSPGLGDTAMYLCATSRDLSAGTSGNTIYFGEGSWLTVV.

V gene TRBV11-3 combines with J gene TRBJ2-7; 10 nucleotides agree with TRBD2. The CDR3 is made up of 16 amino acids. Germline CDR1 is SGHNT and CDR2 is YENEEA. V was pared by 4 bases and J by 5 bases, with 11 bases of the junction left unmatched. The CDR3 loop reads CASSSAWPSGSNEQYF. The CDR3 region has the DNA TGTGCCAGCAGCTCAGCTTGGCCTAGCGGGAGCAACGAGCAGTACTTC.

This clonotype was seen at least ten times. The rearrangement links TRBV12-3 or TRBV12-4 to TRBJ1-6, with a tentative D call TRBD1 (5 bases). The V end lost 5 bases, the J end lost 6 bases, and 11 bases lay between the germline ends. The CDR3 covers 14 residues. The CDR3 region is CASSSRGGNSPLHF. Here the CDR3 DNA reads TGTGCCAGCAGTAGCCGCGGGGGTAATTCACCCCTCCACTTT.

This clonotype was found a few times. V and J are TRBV7-9 and TRBJ2-1, with 11 bases fitting TRBD2. CDR1 is SEHNR, CDR2 FQNEAQ, per germline (reference sequence). The CDR3 spans 14 residues. The J segment lost 7 bases and the V segment lost 7 bases, leaving 6 bases of the junction unmatched. Here the CDR3 reads CASKTSGSENEQFF. In nucleotides, the CDR3 is TGTGCCAGCAAAACTAGCGGGAGTGAAAATGAGCAGTTCTTC.

This clonotype occurred many times. This chain joins TRBV2 and TRBJ1-6; no firm D call. Germline V CDR1 and CDR2: SNHLY, FYNNEI. The germline V and J ends were trimmed by 4 bases and 5 bases, with 6 bases remaining between them. The CDR3 is 13 residues long. The CDR3 region has the DNA TGTGCCAGCAGTGGATATAATAATTCACCCCTCCACTTT. This encodes CASSGYNNSPLHF.

The chain uses TRBV6-2 or TRBV6-3 and TRBJ2-1, with TRBD1 matching over 8 bases. This CDR3 contains 16 residues. From germline, CDR1 is MNHEY and CDR2 SVGEGT. V shed 5 bases and J 7 bases; nucleotides not matched to a gene: 13. Written as DNA, the CDR3 is TGTGCCAGCAGTCGGACAGGGCAACGGGACGATAATGAGCAGTTCTTC. Protein: CASSRTGQRDDNEQFF.

This clonotype was observed at least ten times. The chain recombines TRBV29-1 with TRBJ2-7; 10 bases match TRBD1. Germline trimming cut 7 bases from V and 0 bases from J; bases unmatched to any gene: 3. The germline V gene has CDR1 SQVTM and CDR2 ANQGSEA. This CDR3 is 13 amino acids long. The CDR3 region is CSARTGGSYEQYF. The DNA of the CDR3 is TGCAGCGCACGGACAGGGGGCTCCTACGAGCAGTACTTC.

The chain combines TRBV20-1 with TRBJ1-2; D is perhaps TRBD1 (5 bases). The CDR3 is 13 amino acids. V lost 3 bases, J lost 7 bases, and 15 bases lay in between. Germline CDR1 DFQATT, CDR2 SNEGSKA (reference sequence). The CDR3 reads CSARHDSFGGYTF. In DNA form, the CDR3 reads TGCAGTGCTAGGCATGACAGCTTTGGTGGCTACACCTTC.

The chain employs TRBV2 and TRBJ1-4; 7 bases map to TRBD1. The CDR3 length is 13 residues. J gave up 5 bases and V 7 bases, and 4 bases lay outside the gene matches. Germline V gene sequence: CDR1 SNHLY, CDR2 FYNNEI. The CDR3 region has the DNA TGTGCCAGCATGACAGGGCGGAATGAAAAACTGTTTTTT. This sequence encodes CASMTGRNEKLFF.

In its sample, this clonotype was seen a few times. The V and J genes are TRBV12-3 or TRBV12-4 and TRBJ2-5; TRBD2 matches 7 bases. V was pared by 4 bases and J by 7 bases, with 9 bases of the junction left unmatched. The CDR3 is 14 residues long. The CDR3 reads CASSSEGGEGTQYF. The CDR3 DNA reads TGTGCCAGCAGTTCGGAGGGAGGGGAGGGGACCCAGTACTTC.

In this sample, this clonotype turned up many times. The chain links TRBV7-9 to TRBJ1-1, with D unresolved. Trimming took off 1 base at V and 0 bases at J, with 6 bases between the two ends. The CDR3 consists of 14 residues. CDR1 and CDR2 from the germline V gene are SEHNR and FQNEAQ (reference sequence). The CDR3 loop is CASSLVALNTEAFF. Here the CDR3 DNA reads TGTGCCAGCAGCTTAGTAGCACTGAACACTGAAGCTTTCTTT.

The sample holds many counts of this clonotype. CDR3 protein: CASSRLAGGSEQYF. The CDR3 DNA reads as TGTGCCAGCAGCAGACTAGCGGGAGGAAGCGAGCAGTACTTC. J is TRBJ2-7 and V is TRBV28; 13 nucleotides match TRBD2. With 6 bases clipped from V and 6 bases from J, the junction kept 5 bases outside the gene matches. CDR1 is MDHEN and CDR2 is SYDVKM in the germline V gene. The CDR3 length is 14 residues.

The rearrangement joins TRBV7-8 to TRBJ2-7, with D perhaps given as TRBD1 or TRBD2 (5 bases each). Germline-derived CDR1 and CDR2 are SGHVS and FQNEAQ. V was pared by 3 bases and J by 5 bases, with 17 bases between. This CDR3 contains 15 residues. The CDR3 reads CASSLSLGDGDEQYF. CDR3 DNA sequence: TGTGCCAGCAGCTTGTCCTTGGGGGACGGGGACGAGCAGTACTTC.

This clonotype occurred a few times. This sequence joins TRBV6-1 and TRBJ2-7; TRBD2 matches at 10 bases. Trimming cost V 6 bases and J 4 bases; bases outside gene matches: 15. Germline V gives CDR1 MNHNS, CDR2 SASEGT. The CDR3 length is 17 residues. The CDR3 sequence: CASSQDRRSSGRYEQYF. CDR3 nucleotides: TGTGCCAGCAGCCAAGATAGAAGATCTAGCGGGAGATACGAGCAGTACTTC.

Note on this clonotype: One base away lies a much larger clone, so this may be a sequencing read error. The final CDR3 position lacks the conserved phenylalanine or tryptophan, pointing to a likely read error. This chain joins TRBV13 and TRBJ2-5, with a tentative D call TRBD2 (7 bases). Looked up from germline, CDR1 is PRHDT and CDR2 is FYEKMQ (reference sequence). Trimming cost V 5 bases and J 2 bases, with 12 bases left between them. The CDR3 has 14 amino acids. CDR3 sequence: CASSRGGEQETQYL. The CDR3 DNA sequence: TGTGCCAGCAGCAGAGGGGGGGAACAAGAGACCCAGTACCTC.

This clonotype has at least ten counts. The chain joins TRBV12-3 or TRBV12-4 to TRBJ1-2; a possible D gene is TRBD1 (6 bases). The CDR3 is 13 amino acids. Between the trimmed V and J ends, which lost 7 bases and 4 bases, there was a span of 13 bases. Here the CDR3 DNA reads TGTGCCAGCACCCCCCAAGGGGGCTATGGCTACACCTTC. This gives the protein CASTPQGGYGYTF.

The rearrangement uses TRBV5-4 and TRBJ1-2; D not resolved. Trimming removed 1 base from V and 0 bases from J, with 19 bases in between. Germline assignment: CDR1 SGHNT and CDR2 YYREEE (reference sequence). The CDR3 runs 18 residues. CDR3 coding DNA: TGTGCCAGCAGCTTGTACAGCTTTCCACAGTTAGCTAACTATGGCTACACCTTC. It translates to CASSLYSFPQLANYGYTF.

The chain carries TRBV10-3 and TRBJ1-1; 11 nucleotides agree with TRBD1. The CDR3 is 16 residues long. Trimming at V came to 8 bases and at J to 2 bases, leaving 10 bases not matched to a gene. Germline lookup yields CDR1 ENHRY and CDR2 SYGVKD. In nucleotides, the CDR3 is TGTGCCATCGAGGACTCCGGGACAGGGGGAAACACTGAAGCTTTCTTT. Protein sequence: CAIEDSGTGGNTEAFF.

This clonotype was seen only a few times. The rearrangement links TRBV6-2 or TRBV6-3 to TRBJ1-1, with TRBD1 identical over 7 bases. The ends lost 0 bases at V and 3 bases at J; junction bases unmatched: 1. This CDR3 has 14 residues. Germline lookup yields CDR1 MNHEY and CDR2 SVGEGT. Written as DNA, the CDR3 is TGTGCCAGCAGTTACTCGAGGGGGCACACTGAAGCTTTCTTT. Protein sequence: CASSYSRGHTEAFF.

This clonotype has more than one count but fewer than ten. This chain connects TRBV10-3 to TRBJ1-1, with TRBD1 as a possible D gene (5 bases). The germline CDR1 and CDR2 sequences are ENHRY and SYGVKD. V lost 4 bases, J lost 0 bases, and 18 bases lay in between. This CDR3 spans 17 amino acids. CDR3 DNA sequence: TGTGCCATCAGTGTTCGTCTCGGGGGGATTGTGAACACTGAAGCTTTCTTT. Its protein is CAISVRLGGIVNTEAFF.

The sample holds many counts of this clonotype. V usage is TRBV7-8 and J usage is TRBJ2-5; 8 bases are shared with TRBD1. This CDR3 has 15 amino acids. The junction had 6 bases not matched to a gene; V was cut back by 5 bases and J by 1 base. CDR1 and CDR2 (germline): SGHVS, FQNEAQ. Written as DNA, the CDR3 is TGTGCCAGCAGCGAGACCAGGGGGCTCCAAGAGACCCAGTACTTC. This sequence encodes CASSETRGLQETQYF. The whole variable domain, filled in from reference TRBV7-8 and TRBJ2-5, reads GAGVSQSPRYKVAKRGQDVALRCDPISGHVSLFWYQQALGQGPEFLTYFQNEAQLDKSGLPSDRFFAERPEGSVSTLKIQRTQQEDSAVYLCASSETRGLQETQYFGPGTRLLVL.

This clonotype was detected a few times. The chain uses TRBV10-3 and TRBJ2-7; perhaps D is TRBD1 or TRBD2 (6 bases each). This CDR3 contains 16 residues. The germline CDR1 and CDR2 sequences are ENHRY and SYGVKD. Trimming pared 0 bases from V and 5 bases from J, leaving 17 bases between. CDR3 region: CAISESAGTIPHEQYF. DNA of the CDR3: TGTGCCATCAGTGAGTCGGCGGGGACAATCCCCCACGAGCAGTACTTC.

This clonotype was counted a few times. The gene calls are TRBV25-1 and TRBJ2-2; D unclear. The CDR3 has 15 amino acids. Trimming pared 5 bases from V and 1 base from J, leaving 11 bases between. Germline loops: CDR1 MGHDK, CDR2 SYGVNS. The CDR3 DNA reads TGTGCCAGCAGTTCGTTGTTGGGGAACACCGGGGAGCTGTTTTTT. It yields the protein CASSSLLGNTGELFF.

The gene calls are TRBV30 and TRBJ2-2, with TRBD2 as a possible D gene (5 bases). Germline values: CDR1 GTSNPN, CDR2 SVGIG (reference sequence). The CDR3 is 14 residues long. Trimming took off 3 bases at V and 3 bases at J, with 11 bases between the two ends. DNA of the CDR3: TGTGCCTGGAGCTGGACTGGCTACACCGGGGAGCTGTTTTTT. Its translation is CAWSWTGYTGELFF.

This chain uses TRBV19 with TRBJ1-5; perhaps TRBD1 as D (5 bases). Between the trimmed V and J ends, which lost 6 bases and 7 bases, there was a span of 19 bases. Germline V lookup: CDR1 LNHDA, CDR2 SQIVND (reference sequence). This CDR3 has 15 amino acids. As DNA, the CDR3 is TGTGCCAGTAGCCTGGCCAGGGCCCGGGAGCAGCCCCAGCATTTT. It is translated as CASSLARAREQPQHF.

The V gene is TRBV14, the J gene TRBJ2-2, with D perhaps being TRBD1 or TRBD2 (5 bases each). V gave up 0 bases and J gave up 1 base, with 9 bases separating them. Germline CDR1 and CDR2: SGHDN and FVKESK. This CDR3 contains 16 residues. Here the CDR3 DNA reads TGTGCCAGCAGCCAAGATCTTGGGGGGAACACCGGGGAGCTGTTTTTT. Amino acids: CASSQDLGGNTGELFF.